The entry below gives a single TCR beta chain sequence along with its context. Its antigen is not identified. The sample is drawn from a study of T cell responses to AZD1222 COVID-19 vaccine. This CDR3 is built from 16 residues. In germline, CDR1 is SGHNT, CDR2 YYREEE (reference sequence). The ends lost 3 bases at V and 0 bases at J; junction bases unmatched: 3. Findings and caveats of the study: Females made up more of the donors, who were largely white British, and clonal diversity may have come out too low. Dominant CD4 TCR responses targeted spike regions 160-218 and 743-854. Breadth and depth of Spike-specific TCRs rose after two AZD1222 doses.

Repertoires were generated with immunoSEQ multiplex PCR, while TCRdb's copy carries only in-frame clones and drops some. The sample lists 100,000 or so clones, roughly 88% occurring once. This material consisted of peripheral blood, taken on day 0 of AZD1222 vaccination. The receptor's source is an adult in good health. The J gene is TRBJ2-3, the V gene TRBV5-4, with 11 bases matching TRBD2. The CDR3: CASSSGTSGSTDTQYF. CDR3 bases: TGTGCCAGCAGCTCCGGGACTAGCGGAAGCACAGATACGCAGTATTTT.